This T cell receptor (beta chain) was captured in a study of blood T cells in healthy people across ages. Whole-study findings and limits: Leaving the PBMCs unsorted stopped any conclusive comparison of naive versus antigen-experienced cells.

The use of a sample-barcoded 5' primer and a J-beta primer mix characterized a second PCR of about 7 to 12 cycles. Each cDNA molecule received a tag from a template-switch adaptor that had 12 random nucleotides. TCRdb ran MiXCR on the 5' RACE reads and lists one entry per CDR3 protein. Here the sample spans around 1.5 million distinct CDR3 sequences, around 42% being singletons. Of note for this clonotype: What it binds is not known.

V gave up 6 bases and J gave up 11 bases; unmatched junction bases: 13. Germline V gives CDR1 KGHDR, CDR2 SFDVKD. This CDR3 region has 14 residues. The TCR was taken from a woman in her late teens or twenties in good health. Sequenced material: blood. The chain carries TRBV24-1 and TRBJ2-5, with 8 bases that match TRBD2. CDR3 in amino acids: CATSRAGGDNEQYF. The CDR3 DNA follows: TGTGCCACCAGTCGGGCGGGAGGCGACAATGAGCAGTACTTC.